These T cell receptor beta chains were read from a single sample in a study of T-cell reconstitution after alpha-beta-depleted transplantation in children. TCRdb fed the PCR reads into MiXCR, producing one record per CDR3 protein. The table records almost 500,000 distinct CDR3 sequences, approximately 13% of them present only once. The source material was PBMCs from the stem cell graft donor, sampled from the stem cell graft. The receptors come from a human donor who donated a stem cell graft to a child with combined immunodeficiency. The CDR3 runs from the conserved cysteine through the conserved F or W. The D gene is left open where the match is weak. The size entry is marked missing in some rows and otherwise reads once, few, many or a size class.

few | . | TRBJ1-1 | TRBV29-1 | TGCAGCCTTAGGGGGAGATTGAACACTGAAGCTTTCTTT | CSLRGRLNTEAFF
many | . | TRBJ2-3 | TRBV25-1 | TGTGCCAGCAGATTGAGCGGGCTAAACCCAAGGGATACGCAGTATTTT | CASRLSGLNPRDTQYF
many | . | TRBJ1-2 | TRBV12-3/TRBV12-4 | TGTGCCAGCAGCCCGGGTTCTTATGGCTACACCTTC | CASSPGSYGYTF
. | . | TRBJ2-1 | TRBV15 | TGTGCCACCAGCAGAGAAAGACAGTACAATGAGCAGTTCTTC | CATSRERQYNEQFF
few | . | TRBJ2-7 | TRBV29-1 | TGCAGCGTTGAATTGCGGGACTCCTACGAGCAGTACTTC | CSVELRDSYEQYF
. | TRBD2 | TRBJ2-7 | TRBV4-3 | TGCGCCAGCAGCCACCATCGGGAGGGTTCCTACGAGCAGTACTTC | CASSHHREGSYEQYF
few | . | TRBJ1-2 | TRBV4-3 | TGCGCCAGCAGCCAAAAGGGGGACTATGGCTACACCTTC | CASSQKGDYGYTF
. | . | TRBJ2-7 | TRBV6-5 | TGTGCCAGCAGTAACGGGGGACTTTACGAGCAGTACTTC | CASSNGGLYEQYF
few | . | TRBJ1-2 | TRBV4-2 | TGTGCCAGCAGCCCATCTTCGGGGGAGCACTATGGCTACACCTTC | CASSPSSGEHYGYTF
. | . | TRBJ2-1 | TRBV12-3/TRBV12-4 | TGTGCCAGCGCCAGACTTAATGAGCAGTTCTTC | CASARLNEQFF
many | TRBD2 | TRBJ2-4 | TRBV28 | TGTGCCAGCAGTTCCCCCGGACTAGCGGGGGGGCCCGCCAAAAACATTCAGTACTTC | CASSSPGLAGGPAKNIQYF
few | . | TRBJ1-5 | TRBV20-1 | TGCAGTGCTAGAGAGGACCGAAATCAGCCCCAGCATTTT | CSAREDRNQPQHF
. | . | TRBJ2-7 | TRBV6-5 | TGTGCCAGCAGTTTGGGGGCAGGGTTAGATTACGAGCAGTACTTC | CASSLGAGLDYEQYF
few | . | TRBJ2-3 | TRBV24-1 | TGTGCCACCCAAGGTGGGAGCACAGATACGCAGTATTTT | CATQGGSTDTQYF
many | . | TRBJ2-4 | TRBV29-1 | TGCAGCGTTGGTTCACTCGGGACCAAAAACATTCAGTACTTC | CSVGSLGTKNIQYF
. | TRBD1 | TRBJ2-5 | TRBV25-1 | TGTGCCAGCAGGGCTAACGGACAGGGTCCTTCAGAGACCCAGTACTTC | CASRANGQGPSETQYF
. | TRBD2 | TRBJ2-3 | TRBV9 | TGTGCCAGCAGCGTAGCAACGACTAGCGGGAGGAGCACAGATACGCAGTATTTT | CASSVATTSGRSTDTQYF
few | TRBD2 | TRBJ2-7 | TRBV11-3 | TGTGCCAGCAGCTCCTTTCCTACTAGCGGGAGAACCTACGAGCAGTACTTC | CASSSFPTSGRTYEQYF
few | TRBD1 | TRBJ2-7 | TRBV6-5 | TGTGCCAGCAGTTTATTTTCCGGGACAGGGGACCACGAGCAGTACTTC | CASSLFSGTGDHEQYF
. | . | TRBJ2-1 | TRBV6-1 | TGTGCCAGCAGTGAACTAGCGAGTGAGCAGTTCTTC | CASSELASEQFF
. | . | TRBJ2-2 | TRBV12-3/TRBV12-4 | TGTGCCAGCAGTACTGGGACATTGGGGGAGCTGTTTTTT | CASSTGTLGELFF
many | . | TRBJ1-1 | TRBV5-6 | TGTGCCAGCAGCTTACCTTTGAACACTGAAGCTTTCTTT | CASSLPLNTEAFF
few | TRBD1 | TRBJ2-7 | TRBV28 | TGTGCCAGCAGAGGACAGGGACCCCCCTCCTACGAGCAGTACTTC | CASRGQGPPSYEQYF
. | TRBD2 | TRBJ2-7 | TRBV10-2 | TGCGCCAGCAGTGAACCGGGGGGGGGGCGATCCTACGAGCAGTACTTC | CASSEPGGGRSYEQYF
many | . | TRBJ2-1 | TRBV4-3 | TGCGCCAGCAGCCAAGGGACGGGACTGGACAGCTCCTACAATGAGCAGTTCTTC | CASSQGTGLDSSYNEQFF
many | TRBD1 | TRBJ2-1 | TRBV29-1 | TGCAGCGTACTTCCGACCGGGACAGCCTATAATGAGCAGTTCTTC | CSVLPTGTAYNEQFF
few | . | TRBJ1-5 | TRBV6-5 | TGTGCCAGCAGTTACTCGAAAAATCAGCCCCAGCATTTT | CASSYSKNQPQHF
many | . | TRBJ1-5 | TRBV9 | TGTGCCAGCAGCCAGGGGAGGGCTAGCAATCAGCCCCAGCATTTT | CASSQGRASNQPQHF
. | TRBD1 | TRBJ2-1 | TRBV24-1 | TGTGCCACCAGTGATGGGGGACAGGGCCCCCCCTTCAATGAGCAGTTCTTC | CATSDGGQGPPFNEQFF
. | TRBD2 | TRBJ2-1 | TRBV5-5 | TGTGCCAGCAGCTTGGGACTAGCGGGGGGGATGGGTGAGCAGTTCTTC | CASSLGLAGGMGEQFF
. | . | TRBJ2-1 | TRBV25-1 | TGTGCCAGCAGTGATACACTCGAGAATGAGCAGTTCTTC | CASSDTLENEQFF
few | TRBD2 | TRBJ2-1 | TRBV4-3 | TGCGCCAGCGGCTGGGGACTAGCGGAATACAATGAGCAGTTCTTC | CASGWGLAEYNEQFF
few | . | TRBJ2-7 | TRBV6-5 | TGTGCCAGCAGCTCCGAGACAGTAGCCTACGAGCAGTACTTC | CASSSETVAYEQYF
. | . | TRBJ2-4 | TRBV15 | TGTGCCACCAGCAGAGTGAGAGGTGTCATTCAGTACTTC | CATSRVRGVIQYF
few | TRBD1 | TRBJ2-1 | TRBV7-7 | TGTGCCAGCAGCTCAAGGACAGGGGACTCCTACAATGAGCAGTTCTTC | CASSSRTGDSYNEQFF
. | . | TRBJ1-1 | TRBV25-1 | TGTGCCAGCAGTGAATTACTGGGAGTGAACACTGAAGCTTTCTTT | CASSELLGVNTEAFF
. | . | TRBJ2-7 | TRBV29-1 | TGCAGCGTTGCGAGTGACTCCTACGAGCAGTACTTC | CSVASDSYEQYF
many | TRBD2 | TRBJ2-3 | TRBV24-1 | TGTGCCACCAGTGAAATCGGGACTAGCGGGCCGACTTGGAACACAGATACGCAGTATTTT | CATSEIGTSGPTWNTDTQYF
few | . | TRBJ2-7 | TRBV28 | TGTGCCAGCAGTTCAAATTGGGGCCTATACGAGCAGTACTTC | CASSSNWGLYEQYF
few | . | TRBJ1-1 | TRBV12-3/TRBV12-4 | TGTGCCAGCAGTCCCGGGTTTAAAGCTTTCTTT | CASSPGFKAFF
. | . | TRBJ2-5 | TRBV29-1 | TGCAGCGTTCTTGGGGCTGAGGAGACCCAGTACTTC | CSVLGAEETQYF
. | . | TRBJ2-1 | TRBV6-2/TRBV6-3 | TGTGCCAGCAGTGCTCCCGGGACCGACAATGAGCAGTTCTTC | CASSAPGTDNEQFF
. | TRBD2 | TRBJ2-7 | TRBV11-2 | TGTGCCAGCCTGAAGGCTAGCGGGAGGGCCGTGAACGAGCAGTACTTC | CASLKASGRAVNEQYF
few | TRBD2 | TRBJ2-7 | TRBV2 | TGTGCCAGCAAACTAGCGGTCACCTCCTACGAGCAGTACTTC | CASKLAVTSYEQYF
few | . | TRBJ2-1 | TRBV7-8 | TGTGCCAGCAGCGTGTTCGGCGGGGGCCGAAACTCCTACAATGAGCAGTTCTTC | CASSVFGGGRNSYNEQFF